This entry lists 23 T cell receptor beta chains sequenced from one sample in a study of cytomegalovirus exposure and HLA in healthy donors. With 60 Vbeta and 13 Jbeta primers, the PCR was carried out. Here immunoSEQ multiplex PCR was the method, and the copy in TCRdb shows in-frame clones only, minus some. The repertoire includes 100,000 to 150,000 clones, about 84% of them detected once, and more than 3% sits in the top ten. The specimen was PBMCs. The receptors come from a man aged 18 to 29 in good health and CMV-seropositive.

The gene calls are TRBV5-5 and TRBJ2-1, with 7 positions matching TRBD1. V dropped 4 bases and J dropped 7; count of bases not matched to a gene: 8. This CDR3 spans 14 amino acids. CDR1 is SGHKS and CDR2 is YYEKEE in the germline V gene (reference sequence). The CDR3 sequence is CASSKGQVLNEQFF. DNA of the CDR3: TGTGCCAGCAGCAAAGGACAGGTACTAAATGAGCAGTTCTTC.

V gene TRBV19 combines with J gene TRBJ1-1; unclear D gene. Trimming stripped 7 bases from V and 1 base from J, with 13 bases between. This CDR3 has 14 amino acids. Germline CDR1 LNHDA, CDR2 SQIVND (reference sequence). The CDR3 bases are TGTGCCAGTACGTTTGGCCTAGCGAACACTGAAGCTTTCTTT. The encoded protein is CASTFGLANTEAFF.

About this clone: Relative to the germline gene, one junction end is altered; a read error may explain this. The V and J genes are TRBV7-9 and TRBJ1-5; D uncertain. Germline lookup yields CDR1 SEHNR and CDR2 FQNEAQ (reference sequence). The CDR3 length is 13 residues. The DNA for the CDR3 is TGTTCCAGCAGCCCGACGGGAGACCAGCCCCAGCATTTT. Translation: CSSSPTGDQPQHF.

The CDR3 DNA follows: TGTGCCAGCAGTCCAGGGTATCGGGAGACCCAGTACTTC. This gives the protein CASSPGYRETQYF. The chain combines TRBV2 with TRBJ2-5, with a weak D call TRBD1 (5 bases). The germline V and J ends were trimmed by 5 bases and 5 bases, with 12 bases remaining between them. The CDR3 length is 13 residues. Germline V gene lookup returns CDR1 SNHLY and CDR2 FYNNEI.

The chain links TRBV27 to TRBJ1-1, with D unclear. The CDR3 extends over 13 amino acids. V was cut by 3 bases and J by 2 bases, with 7 bases left in between. Germline CDR1 reads MNHEY; CDR2 reads SMNVEV (reference sequence). CDR3 DNA sequence: TGTGCCAGCAGTTTTAATCTAAACACTGAAGCTTTCTTT. Translation gives CASSFNLNTEAFF.

This clone was found once. CDR3 loop: CASSLAGSQPQHF. CDR3 bases: TGTGCCAGCAGCTTAGCAGGGAGTCAGCCCCAGCATTTT. This sequence joins TRBV7-2 and TRBJ1-5; D remains unclear. Germline V gives CDR1 SGHTA, CDR2 FQGNSA. Trimming cost V 0 bases and J 6 bases, with 6 bases left between them. This CDR3 contains 13 residues.

This clone has just a few counts. This sequence joins TRBV15 and TRBJ2-3, with TRBD2 identical over 11 bases. With V trimmed by 0 bases and J by 4 bases, 0 bases remained unmatched. Germline CDR1 is LNHNV and CDR2 is YYDKDF (reference sequence). The CDR3 runs to 15 residues. The CDR3 is CATSRDSGGADTQYF. DNA of the CDR3: TGTGCCACCAGCAGAGATAGCGGGGGGGCAGATACGCAGTATTTT.

V is TRBV4-1 and J is TRBJ1-1; the match to TRBD1 covers 10 bases. Germline-derived CDR1 and CDR2 are MGHRA and YSYEKL. With V trimmed by 6 bases and J by 3 bases, 13 bases remained unmatched. The CDR3 totals 17 residues. This CDR3 is CASSATGTGVMHTEAFF. The CDR3 nucleotides are TGCGCCAGCAGTGCCACCGGGACAGGGGTCATGCACACTGAAGCTTTCTTT.

This chain joins TRBV19 and TRBJ1-5; 9 bases map to TRBD1. This CDR3 is 15 amino acids long. Per germline, CDR1 LNHDA and CDR2 SQIVND (reference sequence). The J segment lost 7 bases and the V segment lost 5 bases, leaving 9 bases of the junction unmatched. The CDR3 spells CASSSGQGKGQPQHF. The DNA for the CDR3 is TGTGCCAGTAGTTCCGGACAGGGGAAGGGGCAGCCCCAGCATTTT.

Only a few counts were recorded for this clone. This chain joins TRBV7-8 and TRBJ1-1, with D unclear. The V end was cut by 1 base, the J end by 1 base, with 4 bases between. Germline CDR1 is SGHVS and CDR2 is FQNEAQ. CDR3 length: 13 amino acids. CDR3 loop: CASSLVRNTEAFF. DNA for the CDR3: TGTGCCAGCAGCTTAGTCCGGAACACTGAAGCTTTCTTT.

The rearrangement links TRBV6-5 to TRBJ2-3; 8 nucleotides line up with TRBD2. Germline-derived CDR1 and CDR2 are MNHEY and SVGAGI. V dropped 4 bases and J dropped 4; count of bases not matched to a gene: 10. CDR3 size: 16 residues. The CDR3 bases are TGTGCCAGCAGTTTAGGTTCAAGCGGGGGTCCAGATACGCAGTATTTT. This sequence encodes CASSLGSSGGPDTQYF.

This clone has a handful of counts. The chain uses TRBV29-1 and TRBJ1-2; D is uncertain. The V end lost 3 bases, the J end lost 2 bases, and 7 bases lay between the germline ends. CDR3 length equals 12 residues. Germline V CDR1 and CDR2: SQVTM, ANQGSEA. The CDR3 sequence: CSVERRNYGYTF. CDR3 DNA sequence: TGCAGCGTTGAGAGGCGGAACTATGGCTACACCTTC.

The sample holds one count of this clone. The V call is TRBV4-3, the J call TRBJ2-1; the D gene is possibly TRBD2 (5 bases). With 0 bases removed from V and 8 bases from J, the gap between germline ends came to 8 bases. CDR1 is LGHNA, CDR2 YSLEER, per germline. The CDR3 has 13 residues. CDR3 sequence (DNA): TGCGCCAGCAGCCAAGAGCTAGCATATGAGCAGTTCTTC. This translates into CASSQELAYEQFF.

This clone showed up just a few times. This chain joins TRBV7-6 and TRBJ2-2, with D uncertain. CDR1 is SGHVS, CDR2 FNYEAQ, per germline. The CDR3 contains 14 residues. V shed 1 base and J shed 4 bases, with 7 bases lying between them. CDR3 in DNA: TGTGCCAGCAGCTTAGACCGCAGCACCGGGGAGCTGTTTTTT. Its protein product is CASSLDRSTGELFF.

In this sample, this clone turned up a few times. The chain combines TRBV2 with TRBJ2-2, with 9 nucleotides matching TRBD1. Germline V gene lookup returns CDR1 SNHLY and CDR2 FYNNEI. The CDR3 loop spans 14 amino acids. With 6 bases clipped from V and 7 bases from J, the junction kept 6 bases outside the gene matches. In DNA, the CDR3 is TGTGCCAGCAGCTATGGGACAGGGATCGGGGAGCTGTTTTTT. Translating it yields CASSYGTGIGELFF. The variable domain in full, completed from reference TRBV2 and TRBJ2-2, reads EPEVTQTPSHQVTQMGQEVILRCVPISNHLYFYWYRQILGQKVEFLVSFYNNEISEKSEIFDDQFSVERPDGSNFTLKIRSTKLEDSAMYFCASSYGTGIGELFFGEGSRLTVL.

The chain is built from TRBV5-1 and TRBJ2-3; 7 nucleotides match TRBD2. The CDR3 sequence is 16 residues long. The germline V gene encodes CDR1 SGHRS and CDR2 YFSETQ. With V trimmed by 0 bases and J by 0 bases, 4 bases remained unmatched. The CDR3 loop is CASSLDGGSSTDTQYF. In DNA form, the CDR3 reads TGCGCCAGCAGCTTGGACGGCGGGAGTAGCACAGATACGCAGTATTTT.

V and J are TRBV14 and TRBJ2-7; the match to TRBD2 covers 7 bases. V shed 3 bases and J 6 bases; nucleotides not matched to a gene: 8. Germline lookup yields CDR1 SGHDN and CDR2 FVKESK. This CDR3 has 14 residues. Here the CDR3 reads CASSHAGVSGEQYF. The CDR3 nucleotides read TGTGCCAGCAGCCACGCGGGAGTATCGGGCGAGCAGTACTTC.

The rearrangement joins TRBV27 to TRBJ2-2, with 12 bases matching TRBD2. The V gene end was trimmed by 1 base and the J gene end by 4 bases; junction bases not matched to a gene: 4. This CDR3 has 17 residues. Germline V gene data show CDR1 as MNHEY and CDR2 as SMNVEV (reference sequence). The CDR3 sequence: CASSLLLAGGPTGELFF. CDR3 nucleotides: TGTGCCAGCAGTTTATTGCTAGCGGGGGGGCCCACCGGGGAGCTGTTTTTT.

This sequence joins TRBV10-3 and TRBJ2-5, with D uncertain. CDR1 ENHRY and CDR2 SYGVKD come from the germline V gene. This CDR3 spans 14 amino acids. Trimming removed 1 base at V and 1 base at J, with 7 bases between. CDR3 amino acids: CAISEWASQETQYF. The CDR3 DNA reads as TGTGCCATCAGTGAGTGGGCCAGCCAAGAGACCCAGTACTTC.

This clone was picked up a small number of times. This chain joins TRBV6-1 and TRBJ1-2, with 8 bases aligning to TRBD1. Trimming took 7 bases from V and 4 from J; bases not matched to a gene: 11. There are 15 residues in the CDR3. Looked up from germline, CDR1 is MNHNS and CDR2 is SASEGT. CDR3 in DNA: TGTGCCAGCACCCCGGACAGGGTAACCCTCTATGGCTACACCTTC. Protein sequence: CASTPDRVTLYGYTF.

CDR3 sequence: CASSGYSEQYF. In nucleotides, the CDR3 is TGTGCCAGCAGTGGGTACTCCGAGCAGTACTTC. The chain combines TRBV6-1 with TRBJ2-7; no clear D gene. V dropped 4 bases and J dropped 6 bases, with 7 bases sitting between them. In germline, CDR1 is MNHNS, CDR2 SASEGT. CDR3 length: 11 amino acids.

This clone appeared a few times. This chain joins TRBV27 and TRBJ2-3; 12 nucleotides match TRBD2. V shed 1 base and J 6 bases; nucleotides not matched to a gene: 8. CDR3 size: 17 residues. CDR1 MNHEY and CDR2 SMNVEV come from the germline V gene (reference sequence). CDR3 coding DNA: TGTGCCAGCAGTTTATATTTTGGGACTAGCGGGCGGGATACGCAGTATTTT. Amino acids: CASSLYFGTSGRDTQYF.

The V gene is TRBV7-8, the J gene TRBJ1-6; 8 positions agree with TRBD1. The CDR3 loop spans 16 amino acids. J lost 10 bases, V lost 1 base, and 9 bases had no gene match. From germline, CDR1 is SGHVS and CDR2 FQNEAQ. As DNA, the CDR3 is TGTGCCAGCAGCTTAGTAGCACAGGGGGTTTGGTCACCCCTCCACTTT. It translates to CASSLVAQGVWSPLHF.